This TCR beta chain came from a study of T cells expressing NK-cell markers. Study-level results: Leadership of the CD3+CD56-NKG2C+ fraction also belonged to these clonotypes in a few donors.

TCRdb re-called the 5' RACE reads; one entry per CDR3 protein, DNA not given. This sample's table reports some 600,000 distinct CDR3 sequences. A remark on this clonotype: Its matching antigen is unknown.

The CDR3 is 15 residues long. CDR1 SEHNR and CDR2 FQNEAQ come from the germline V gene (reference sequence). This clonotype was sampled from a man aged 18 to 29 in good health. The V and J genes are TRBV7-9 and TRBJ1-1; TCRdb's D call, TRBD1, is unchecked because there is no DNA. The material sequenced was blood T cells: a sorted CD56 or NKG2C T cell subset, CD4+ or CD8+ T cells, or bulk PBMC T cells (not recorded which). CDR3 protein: CASSLGNREDGEAFF. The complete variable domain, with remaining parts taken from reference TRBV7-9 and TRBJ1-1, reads DTGVSQNPRHKITKRGQNVTFRCDPISEHNRLYWYRQTLGQGPEFLTYFQNEAQLEKSRLLSDRFSAERPKGSFSTLEIQRTEQGDSAMYLCASSLGNREDGEAFFGQGTRLTVV.